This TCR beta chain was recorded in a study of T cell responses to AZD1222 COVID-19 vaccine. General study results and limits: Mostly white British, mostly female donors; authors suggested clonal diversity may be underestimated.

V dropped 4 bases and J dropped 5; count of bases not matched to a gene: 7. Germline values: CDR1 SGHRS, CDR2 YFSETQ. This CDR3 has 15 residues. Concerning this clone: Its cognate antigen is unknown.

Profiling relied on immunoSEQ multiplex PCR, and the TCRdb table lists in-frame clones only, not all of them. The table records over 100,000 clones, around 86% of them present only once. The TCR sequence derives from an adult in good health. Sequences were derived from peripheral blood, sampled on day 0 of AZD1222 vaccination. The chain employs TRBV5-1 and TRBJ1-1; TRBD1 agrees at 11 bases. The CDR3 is CASSPGTGGRTEAFF. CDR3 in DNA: TGCGCCAGCAGCCCCGGGACAGGGGGAAGGACTGAAGCTTTCTTT.